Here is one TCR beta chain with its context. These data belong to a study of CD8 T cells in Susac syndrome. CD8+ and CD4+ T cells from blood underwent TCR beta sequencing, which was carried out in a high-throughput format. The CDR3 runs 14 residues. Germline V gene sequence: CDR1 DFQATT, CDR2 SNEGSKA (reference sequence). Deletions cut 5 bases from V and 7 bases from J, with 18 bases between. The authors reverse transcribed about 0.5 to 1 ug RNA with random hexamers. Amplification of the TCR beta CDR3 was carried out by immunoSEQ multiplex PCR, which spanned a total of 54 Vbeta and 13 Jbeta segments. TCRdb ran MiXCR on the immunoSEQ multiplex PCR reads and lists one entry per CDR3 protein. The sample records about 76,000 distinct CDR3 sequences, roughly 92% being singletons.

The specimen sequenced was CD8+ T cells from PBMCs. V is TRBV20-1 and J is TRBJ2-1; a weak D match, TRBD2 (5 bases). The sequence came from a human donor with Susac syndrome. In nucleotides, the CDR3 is TGCAGTGCTGGGCTGTGGAGCGGCCCGAATGAGCAGTTCTTC. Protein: CSAGLWSGPNEQFF.